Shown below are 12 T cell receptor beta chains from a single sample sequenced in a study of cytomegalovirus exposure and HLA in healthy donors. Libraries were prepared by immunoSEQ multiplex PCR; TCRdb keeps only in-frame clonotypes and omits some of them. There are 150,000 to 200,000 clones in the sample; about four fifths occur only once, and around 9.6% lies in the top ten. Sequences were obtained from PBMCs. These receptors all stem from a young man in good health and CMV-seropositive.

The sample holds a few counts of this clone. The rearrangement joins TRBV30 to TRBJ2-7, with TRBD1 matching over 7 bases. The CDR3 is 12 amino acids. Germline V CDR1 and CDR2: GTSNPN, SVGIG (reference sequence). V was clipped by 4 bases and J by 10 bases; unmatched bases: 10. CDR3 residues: CAWTAGTAAQYF. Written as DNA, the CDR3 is TGTGCCTGGACCGCCGGGACAGCCGCACAGTACTTC.

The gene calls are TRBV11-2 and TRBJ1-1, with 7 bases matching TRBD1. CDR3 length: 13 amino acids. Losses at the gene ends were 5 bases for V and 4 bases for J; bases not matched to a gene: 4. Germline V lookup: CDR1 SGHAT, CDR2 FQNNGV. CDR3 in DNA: TGTGCCAGCAGCGAGACAGGGATCACTGAAGCTTTCTTT. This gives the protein CASSETGITEAFF.

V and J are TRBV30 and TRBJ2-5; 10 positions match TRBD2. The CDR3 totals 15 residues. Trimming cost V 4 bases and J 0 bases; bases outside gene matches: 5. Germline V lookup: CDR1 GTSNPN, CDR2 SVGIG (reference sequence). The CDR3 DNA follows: TGTGCCTGGACTAGCGGGGGCCTGTACCAAGAGACCCAGTACTTC. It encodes CAWTSGGLYQETQYF.

Here the CDR3 DNA reads TGTGCCAGCAGCTTGGGACTAGCGGGAGTTGACACCGGGGAGCTGTTTTTT. It yields the protein CASSLGLAGVDTGELFF. The rearrangement uses TRBV11-3 and TRBJ2-2; TRBD2 matches 14 bases. Germline V gives CDR1 SGHNT, CDR2 YENEEA. Trimming at V came to 3 bases and at J to 3 bases, leaving 3 bases not matched to a gene. The CDR3 is made up of 17 amino acids. Together with reference TRBV11-3 and TRBJ2-2, the CDR3 gives the full variable domain: EAGVVQSPRYKIIEKKQPVAFWCNPISGHNTLYWYLQNLGQGPELLIRYENEEAVDDSQLPKDRFSAERLKGVDSTLKIQPAELGDSAVYLCASSLGLAGVDTGELFFGEGSRLTVL.

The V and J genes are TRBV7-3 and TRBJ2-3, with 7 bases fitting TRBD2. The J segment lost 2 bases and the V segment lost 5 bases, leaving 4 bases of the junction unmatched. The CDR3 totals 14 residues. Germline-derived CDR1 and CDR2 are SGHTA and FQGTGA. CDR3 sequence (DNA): TGTGCCAGCAGCCGAAGCGGGGTCACAGATACGCAGTATTTT. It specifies CASSRSGVTDTQYF.

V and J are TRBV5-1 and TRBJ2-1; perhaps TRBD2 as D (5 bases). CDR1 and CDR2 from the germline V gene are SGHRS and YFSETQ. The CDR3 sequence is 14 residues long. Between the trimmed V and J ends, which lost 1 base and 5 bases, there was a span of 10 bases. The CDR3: CASSLNGIDNEQFF. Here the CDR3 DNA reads TGCGCCAGCAGCTTGAACGGGATTGACAATGAGCAGTTCTTC.

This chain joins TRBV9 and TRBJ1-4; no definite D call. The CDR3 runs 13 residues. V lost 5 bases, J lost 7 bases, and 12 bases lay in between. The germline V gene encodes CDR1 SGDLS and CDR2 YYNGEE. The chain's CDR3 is CASRAEGGEKLFF. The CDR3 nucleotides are TGTGCCAGCAGGGCGGAAGGAGGTGAAAAACTGTTTTTT.

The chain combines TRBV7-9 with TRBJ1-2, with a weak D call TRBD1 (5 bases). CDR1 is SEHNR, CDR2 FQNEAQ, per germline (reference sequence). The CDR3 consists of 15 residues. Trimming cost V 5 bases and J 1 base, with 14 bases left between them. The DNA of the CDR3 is TGTGCCAGCAGCACTTCCTTAGACAGTAACTATGGCTACACCTTC. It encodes CASSTSLDSNYGYTF.

CDR3 region: CASSLEVRGFTEAFF. For the CDR3, the DNA is TGCGCCAGCAGCTTGGAAGTCAGGGGGTTCACTGAAGCTTTCTTT. The chain carries TRBV5-1 and TRBJ1-1; TRBD1 matches 7 bases. Germline CDR1 and CDR2: SGHRS and YFSETQ. The CDR3 runs 15 residues. J gave up 4 bases and V 0 bases, and 6 bases lay outside the gene matches.

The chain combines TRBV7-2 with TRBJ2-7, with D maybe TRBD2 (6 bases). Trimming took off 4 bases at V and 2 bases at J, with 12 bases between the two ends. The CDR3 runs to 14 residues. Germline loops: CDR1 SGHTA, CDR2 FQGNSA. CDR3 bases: TGTGCCAGCAGCTACCCCGGGACTCCCTACGAGCAGTACTTC. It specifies CASSYPGTPYEQYF.

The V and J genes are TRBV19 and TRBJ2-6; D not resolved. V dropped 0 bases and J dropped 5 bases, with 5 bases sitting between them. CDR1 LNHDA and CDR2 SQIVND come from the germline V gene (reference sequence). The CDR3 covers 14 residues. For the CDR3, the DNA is TGTGCCAGTAGTATAGACGTTAGGGCCAACGTCCTGACTTTC. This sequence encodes CASSIDVRANVLTF.

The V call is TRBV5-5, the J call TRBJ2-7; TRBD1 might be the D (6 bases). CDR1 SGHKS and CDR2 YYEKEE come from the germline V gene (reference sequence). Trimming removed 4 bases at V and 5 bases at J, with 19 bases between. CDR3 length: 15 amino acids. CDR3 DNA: TGTGCCAGCAGCCCGGGGACATCGAAGAGTGACGAGCAGTACTTC. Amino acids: CASSPGTSKSDEQYF. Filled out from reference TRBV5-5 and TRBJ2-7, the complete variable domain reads DAGVTQSPTHLIKTRGQQVTLRCSPISGHKSVSWYQQVLGQGPQFIFQYYEKEERGRGNFPDRFSARQFPNYSSELNVNALLLGDSALYLCASSPGTSKSDEQYFGPGTRLTVT.